The rows below give T cell receptor beta chains drawn from one sample of a study of T-cell reconstitution after alpha-beta-depleted transplantation in children. TCRdb recomputed calls from the PCR reads with MiXCR, one row per CDR3 protein. The sample records 420,000 or so distinct CDR3 sequences, approximately 11% being singletons. The sample was PBMCs from the stem cell graft donor, taken from the stem cell graft. Receptors were obtained from a human donor who donated a stem cell graft to a child with acute myeloid leukemia. CDR3s include the opening cysteine and the closing phenylalanine or tryptophan. A D gene is named only where the DNA matches it firmly. Clone size appears in some rows only: once, few, many, or a class for an expanded clone.

TRBJ1-1,NA,few,14,TRBV6-1,TGTGCCAGCCCTGGGGGCAGAACTAACACTGAAGCTTTCTTT,CASPGGRTNTEAFF
TRBJ2-1,NA,many,13,TRBV12-3/TRBV12-4,TGTGCCAGCAGTACAGACAGGTACAATGAGCAGTTCTTC,CASSTDRYNEQFF
TRBJ2-1,TRBD2,few,14,TRBV20-1,TGCAGTGCTAGGTTCGCCCCGGGGGGCAATGAGCAGTTCTTC,CSARFAPGGNEQFF
TRBJ2-7,NA,many,14,TRBV20-1,TGCAGTGCTCAAGGGGCAGGGCAAACCTACGAGCAGTACTTC,CSAQGAGQTYEQYF
TRBJ2-5,NA,NA,11,TRBV20-1,TGCAGTGCTAGAGTGATAGAGACCCAGTACTTC,CSARVIETQYF
TRBJ2-7,TRBD2,NA,14,TRBV7-9,TGTGCCAGCAGCTTACCAAGCGGGAGGGACGAGCAGTACTTC,CASSLPSGRDEQYF
TRBJ2-1,NA,many,11,TRBV15,TGTGCCACCTTGGCAAATAATGAGCAGTTCTTC,CATLANNEQFF
TRBJ1-1,TRBD1,few,13,TRBV29-1,TGCAGCGTTTCTTCGCAGGGGGCGACTGAAGCTTTCTTT,CSVSSQGATEAFF
TRBJ2-2,NA,few,15,TRBV20-1,TGCAGTGCTAGAGTATCAGTGGAAGGCGCCGGGGAGCTGTTTTTT,CSARVSVEGAGELFF
TRBJ1-5,NA,many,13,TRBV3-1,TGTGCCAGCAGCCTCGAGGGGCTTCAGCCCCAGCATTTT,CASSLEGLQPQHF
TRBJ2-7,TRBD2,many,13,TRBV7-6,TGTGCCAGCGGTACTAGCGGGAGCTACGAGCAGTACTTC,CASGTSGSYEQYF
TRBJ2-5,NA,many,14,TRBV5-1,TGCGCCAGCAGCCCCCAGGGTTTCTGGGAGACCCAGTACTTC,CASSPQGFWETQYF
TRBJ1-4,TRBD1,many,13,TRBV29-1,TGCAGCGTGGCAGGGGGAGTAGGGGAAAAACTGTTTTTT,CSVAGGVGEKLFF
TRBJ2-7,TRBD2,NA,16,TRBV9,TGTGCCAGCAGCGTAAGTCTAACGGGAGCGGGGGGCGAGCAGTACTTC,CASSVSLTGAGGEQYF
TRBJ2-1,TRBD2,NA,15,TRBV7-2,TGTGCCAGCAGCTTAGCGGGACTAGCGGTTAATGAGCAGTTCTTC,CASSLAGLAVNEQFF
TRBJ2-2,NA,NA,14,TRBV2,TGTGCCAGGACGCGACAGTCGAACACCGGGGAGCTGTTTTTT,CARTRQSNTGELFF
TRBJ1-1,NA,NA,12,TRBV6-2/TRBV6-3,TGTGCCAGCAGTTACAGAGCCGAACGGGTAGTCTTT,CASSYRAERVVF
TRBJ2-7,NA,NA,16,TRBV15,TGTGCCACCAGCACAACCCTGGAGGGGGCCGTGAACGAGCAGTACTTC,CATSTTLEGAVNEQYF